This TCR beta chain was retrieved from a study of T cells in localized non-small cell lung cancer (dated by TCRdb to the early 2020s). Notes on the research overall: The study examined T cell repertoires in 200 to 300 patients with early-stage NSCLC and compared tumors with uninvolved tumor-adjacent lungs. A mean age of around 69 years was recorded for the NSCLC patients, of whom under 150 were male and 85 to 110 were female. The cohort comprised 236 treatment-naïve NSCLC patients with resected, localized lung tumors.

At diagnosis, tumor, uninvolved tumor-adjacent lung and peripheral blood were collected and then preserved as a mix of FFPE and fresh-frozen material. For TCR repertoire profiling, blood samples were analyzed in the form of peripheral blood mononuclear cells. The CDR3 contains 16 residues, cysteine and phenylalanine counted. The only DNA kept is the CDR3, 48 bases in frame from the first base. V loses 1 base, J loses 6 bases, and the germline ends lie 15 bases apart. The germline V gene provides CDR1 SGHTA and CDR2 FQGNSA. TCR beta CDR3 regions were sequenced from DNA using the immunoSEQ Assay. The authors' analysis ran thus. T cell density was computed as TCR beta template counts normalized to usable DNA estimated by amplifying housekeeping genes. Richness was estimated using the preseqR package, with extrapolation to 400,000 templates for PBMC samples and to 120,000 templates for tissue samples. Clonality was defined by subtracting Pielou's evenness from one. Tissue-enriched TCRs were identified through differential abundance testing performed on productive amino-acid clonotypes, with a minimum total count of 5 and an alpha of 0.1. The Jaccard Index and the Morisita Overlap Index were used to measure repertoire overlap between compartments. GLIPH grouped TCR beta CDR3s together with public tetramer-defined viral CDR3s, and a viral motif had to include at least three viral sequences and show V-gene enrichment. What TCRdb holds here is the immuneACCESS table cut down to in-frame rearrangements. Part of the clones is not present; checked against another copy, under half of the missing clones reflect an unresolved V gene, and the others are unexplained. The V and J calls and clone size come from that table; D and trimming were worked out from the DNA. This sample gives some 21,000 clones in total; 75% to 90% of them show up just once. 8.4% of the sample comes from the top ten.

What the research found in general, with its limitations: Uninvolved tumor-adjacent lung showed the highest T cell clonality, higher than tumor, which suggests more focused antigenic responses in the uninvolved tumor-adjacent lung. Because multi-region sequencing of the tumors was not done, intratumor heterogeneity could not be ruled out. Because the study design was exploratory, TCR variables were selected using unadjusted p-values without false-discovery rate correction. Longer overall survival was associated with higher T cell density in blood, whereas shorter survival was associated with higher clonality in adjacent lung. Of the top 100 tumor clones, a median of roughly 57 were detected in paired uninvolved adjacent lung; approximately 28 were also among that lung's top 100.

As concerns this clone: The clone's antigen remains unknown. No much larger clone exists at a distance of one base, and base qualities are not known.

The input for sequencing was peripheral blood, taken before any cancer treatment. This receptor was obtained from a man aged 35-69 years with stage I lung adenocarcinoma. Rearrangement joined TRBV7-2 to TRBJ2-2; no D segment can be confidently identified. The DNA reads TGTGCCAGCAGCTTAGTCCCTCTGGAGATAGCCGGGGAGCTGTTTTTT. It is translated as CASSLVPLEIAGELFF.